The 2 T cell receptor beta chains below all came from one sample that was sequenced in a study of radiotherapy plus CTLA-4 blockade in lung cancer. The assay was immunoSEQ multiplex PCR, and TCRdb's table has in-frame clones only and misses some. The data show 80,000 to 100,000 clones, 85% to 90% seen once. The sample was peripheral blood, taken from a patient treated with radiotherapy plus ipilimumab. The receptors come from a human donor with non-small cell lung cancer that progressed on radiotherapy plus ipilimumab.

The V call is TRBV5-1, the J call TRBJ2-1; 16 bases match TRBD2. Germline CDR1 reads SGHRS; CDR2 reads YFSETQ. The ends lost 3 bases at V and 7 bases at J; junction bases unmatched: 1. This CDR3 comprises 15 residues. DNA for the CDR3: TGCGCCAGCAGCTCGGGACTAGCGGGAGGGAATGAGCAGTTCTTC. Its translation: CASSSGLAGGNEQFF.

This clone has a handful of counts. The rearrangement links TRBV12-5 to TRBJ2-2, with TRBD2 identical over 7 bases. CDR1 and CDR2 from the germline V gene are LGHNT and FRNRAP. Trimming cost V 0 bases and J 3 bases; bases outside gene matches: 10. This CDR3 has 18 residues. The CDR3 region has the DNA TGTGCTAGTGGTTTGGTACTGGGAAGCGGGAACGACACCGGGGAGCTGTTTTTT. It encodes CASGLVLGSGNDTGELFF.